This T cell receptor (beta chain) was profiled in a study of response to subunit inactivated influenza vaccine. Of note for this clonotype: No antigen is known for it.

CDR3 length equals 15 residues. Germline V gene lookup returns CDR1 SGHRS and CDR2 YFSETQ. The ends lost 7 bases at V and 0 bases at J; junction bases unmatched: 9. Using its own MiXCR run on the RT-PCR reads, TCRdb lists one record per CDR3 protein. Of about 500,000 distinct CDR3 sequences listed, about 15% are singletons. Overall study results and limits: Each seasonal influenza vaccination recruits few new T cells, the authors suggested.

This clonotype was obtained from a man between 45 and 75 years old who received an inactivated influenza vaccine. Sequenced material: CD4+ T cells sorted from PBMCs, taken around 25 months after vaccination. The chain uses TRBV5-1 and TRBJ2-5, with TRBD2 matching 7 bases. Written as DNA, the CDR3 is TGCGCCAGCTCGCTAGCGGAGAGGTACCAAGAGACCCAGTACTTC. This gives the protein CASSLAERYQETQYF.